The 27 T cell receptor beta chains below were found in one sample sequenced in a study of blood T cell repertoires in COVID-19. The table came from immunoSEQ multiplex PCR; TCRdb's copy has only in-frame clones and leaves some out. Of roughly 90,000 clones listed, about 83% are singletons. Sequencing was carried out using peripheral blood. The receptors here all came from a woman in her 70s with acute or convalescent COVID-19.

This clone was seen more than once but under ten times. CDR3 in amino acids: CASSPNPGSSSGNTIYF. DNA for the CDR3: TGCGCCAGCAGCCCCAACCCGGGGTCATCGTCCGGAAACACCATATATTTT. The V call is TRBV5-1, the J call TRBJ1-3; unclear D gene. V shed 4 bases and J shed 4 bases, with 21 bases lying between them. Germline V lookup: CDR1 SGHRS, CDR2 YFSETQ. The CDR3 length is 17 residues.

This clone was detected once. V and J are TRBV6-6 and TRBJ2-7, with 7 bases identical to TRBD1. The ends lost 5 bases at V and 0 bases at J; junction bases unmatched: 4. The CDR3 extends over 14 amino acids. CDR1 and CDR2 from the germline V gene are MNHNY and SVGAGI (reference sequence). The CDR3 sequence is CASSLTGSSYEQYF. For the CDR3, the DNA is TGTGCCAGCAGTCTGACAGGGAGCTCCTACGAGCAGTACTTC.

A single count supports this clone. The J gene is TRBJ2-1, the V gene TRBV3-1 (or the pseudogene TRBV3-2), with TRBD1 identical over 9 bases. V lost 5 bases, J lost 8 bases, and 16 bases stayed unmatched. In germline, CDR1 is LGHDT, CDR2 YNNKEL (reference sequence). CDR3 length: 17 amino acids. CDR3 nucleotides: TGTGCCAGCAGCGGATTACTGGGACAGGGAGTCTCCCATGAGCAGTTCTTC. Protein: CASSGLLGQGVSHEQFF.

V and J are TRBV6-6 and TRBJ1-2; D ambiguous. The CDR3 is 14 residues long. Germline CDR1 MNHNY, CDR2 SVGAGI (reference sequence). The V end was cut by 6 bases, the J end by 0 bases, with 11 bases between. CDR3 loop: CASSPFGANYGYTF. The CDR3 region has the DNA TGTGCCAGCAGCCCCTTCGGGGCTAACTATGGCTACACCTTC.

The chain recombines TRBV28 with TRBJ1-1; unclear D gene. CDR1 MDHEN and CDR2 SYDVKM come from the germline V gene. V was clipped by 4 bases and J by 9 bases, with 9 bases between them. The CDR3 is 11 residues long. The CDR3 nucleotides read TGTGCCAGCAGTTCGGACGGGAAAGCTTTCTTT. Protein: CASSSDGKAFF.

In DNA form, the CDR3 reads TGCGCCAGCAGCTTTCTAGCGGGACAAGAGACCCAGTACTTC. This sequence encodes CASSFLAGQETQYF. The rearrangement joins TRBV5-1 to TRBJ2-5; 9 nucleotides align to TRBD2. The CDR3 sequence is 14 residues long. V trimming: 2 bases; J trimming: 2 bases; junction bases outside the gene matches: 1. The V gene's germline CDR1 is SGHRS and CDR2 YFSETQ.

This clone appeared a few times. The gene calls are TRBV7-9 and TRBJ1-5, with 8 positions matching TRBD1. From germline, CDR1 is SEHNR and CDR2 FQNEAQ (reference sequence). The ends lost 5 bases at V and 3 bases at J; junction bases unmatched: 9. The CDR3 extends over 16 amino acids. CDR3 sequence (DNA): TGTGCCAGCAGCCCAGGGGGCGCGGGCACCAATCAGCCCCAGCATTTT. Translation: CASSPGGAGTNQPQHF.

CDR3 bases: TGTGCCAGCAGCTTAAGGCAGGGTAAGAATGAGCAGTTCTTC. Its protein product is CASSLRQGKNEQFF. This chain connects TRBV7-3 to TRBJ2-1; maybe TRBD1 (5 bases). CDR1 and CDR2 from the germline V gene are SGHTA and FQGTGA. The V and J ends lost 1 base and 7 bases respectively, with 11 bases between them. The CDR3 covers 14 residues.

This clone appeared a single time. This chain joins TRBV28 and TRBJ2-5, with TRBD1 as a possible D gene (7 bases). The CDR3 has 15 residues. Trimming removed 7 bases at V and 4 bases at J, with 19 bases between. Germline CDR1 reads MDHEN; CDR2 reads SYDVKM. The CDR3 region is CASNFRQGGGETQYF. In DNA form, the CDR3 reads TGTGCCAGCAATTTTCGACAGGGAGGTGGAGAGACCCAGTACTTC.

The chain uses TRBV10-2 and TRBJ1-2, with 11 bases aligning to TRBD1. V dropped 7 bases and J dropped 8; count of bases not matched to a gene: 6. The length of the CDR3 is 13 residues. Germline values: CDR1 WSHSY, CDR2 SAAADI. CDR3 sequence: CASTGTGGIGYTF. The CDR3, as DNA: TGCGCCAGCACCGGGACAGGGGGAATAGGCTACACCTTC.

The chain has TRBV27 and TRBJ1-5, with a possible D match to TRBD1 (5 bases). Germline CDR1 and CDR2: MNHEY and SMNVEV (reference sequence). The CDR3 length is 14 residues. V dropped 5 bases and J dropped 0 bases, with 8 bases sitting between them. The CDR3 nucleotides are TGTGCCAGCAGTGCGACAGATAGCAATCAGCCCCAGCATTTT. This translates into CASSATDSNQPQHF.

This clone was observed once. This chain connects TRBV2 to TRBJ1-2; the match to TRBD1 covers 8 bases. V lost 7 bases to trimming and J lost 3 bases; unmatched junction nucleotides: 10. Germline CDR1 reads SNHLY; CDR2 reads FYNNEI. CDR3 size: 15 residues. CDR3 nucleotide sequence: TGTGCCAGCATCCCCAGGGGGCGTCGGGACTATGGCTACACCTTC. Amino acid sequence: CASIPRGRRDYGYTF.

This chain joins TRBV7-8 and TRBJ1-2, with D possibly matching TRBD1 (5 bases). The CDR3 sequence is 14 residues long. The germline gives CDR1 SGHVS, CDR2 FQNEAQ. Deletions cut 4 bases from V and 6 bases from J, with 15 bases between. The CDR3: CASSWGGGDDGYTF. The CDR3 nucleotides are TGTGCCAGCAGCTGGGGGGGAGGTGATGATGGCTACACCTTC.

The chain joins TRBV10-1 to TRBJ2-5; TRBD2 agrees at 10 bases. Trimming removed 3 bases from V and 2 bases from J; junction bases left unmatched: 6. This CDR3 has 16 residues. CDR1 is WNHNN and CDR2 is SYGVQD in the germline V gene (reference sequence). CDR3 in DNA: TGCGCCAGCAGTGAAACGGCTAGCGGGGGACAAGAGACCCAGTACTTC. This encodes CASSETASGGQETQYF.

In DNA, the CDR3 is TGTGCCAGCAGCGATAGGCGGACAGCTAATGAAGCTTTCTTT. This gives the protein CASSDRRTANEAFF. V usage is TRBV9 and J usage is TRBJ1-1; D may be TRBD1 (6 bases). Germline V CDR1 and CDR2: SGDLS, YYNGEE. The CDR3 sequence is 14 residues long. The V and J ends lost 3 bases and 7 bases respectively, with 16 bases between them.

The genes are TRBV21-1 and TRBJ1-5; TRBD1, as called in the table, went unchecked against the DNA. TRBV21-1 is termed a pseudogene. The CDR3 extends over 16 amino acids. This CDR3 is CASLRVAGRGNQPQHF. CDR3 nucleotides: TGTGCCAGCCTTAGGGTGGCAGGGCGAGGCAATCAGCCCCAGCATTTT.

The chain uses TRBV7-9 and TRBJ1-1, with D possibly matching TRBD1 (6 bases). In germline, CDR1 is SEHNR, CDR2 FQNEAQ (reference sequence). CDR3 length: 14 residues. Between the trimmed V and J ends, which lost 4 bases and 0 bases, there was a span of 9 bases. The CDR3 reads CASSWTAMNTEAFF. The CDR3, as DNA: TGTGCCAGCAGCTGGACAGCTATGAACACTGAAGCTTTCTTT.

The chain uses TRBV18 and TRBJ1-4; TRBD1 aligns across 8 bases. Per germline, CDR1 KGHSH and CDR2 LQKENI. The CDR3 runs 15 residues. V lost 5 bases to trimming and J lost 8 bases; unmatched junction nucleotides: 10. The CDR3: CASSDRTGQREKLFF. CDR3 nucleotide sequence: TGTGCCAGCTCAGACCGGACAGGGCAGAGAGAAAAACTGTTTTTT.

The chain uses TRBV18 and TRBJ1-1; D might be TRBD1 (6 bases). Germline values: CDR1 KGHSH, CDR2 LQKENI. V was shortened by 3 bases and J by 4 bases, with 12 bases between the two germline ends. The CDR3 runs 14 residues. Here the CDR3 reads CASSPSTGSTEAFF. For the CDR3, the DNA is TGTGCCAGCTCACCCTCGACAGGCTCCACTGAAGCTTTCTTT.

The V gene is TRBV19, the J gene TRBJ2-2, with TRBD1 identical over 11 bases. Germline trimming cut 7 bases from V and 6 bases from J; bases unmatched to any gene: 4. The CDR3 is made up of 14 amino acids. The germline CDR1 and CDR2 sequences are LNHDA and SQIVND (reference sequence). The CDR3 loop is CASTGQGVAGELFF. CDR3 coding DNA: TGTGCCAGTACGGGACAGGGGGTAGCCGGGGAGCTGTTTTTT.

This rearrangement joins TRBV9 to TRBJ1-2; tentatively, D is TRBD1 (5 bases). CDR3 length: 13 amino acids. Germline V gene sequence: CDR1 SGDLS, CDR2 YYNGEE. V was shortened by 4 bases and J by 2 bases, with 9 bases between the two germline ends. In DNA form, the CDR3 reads TGTGCCAGCAGCCCCGACAGAAACTATGGCTACACCTTC. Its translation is CASSPDRNYGYTF.

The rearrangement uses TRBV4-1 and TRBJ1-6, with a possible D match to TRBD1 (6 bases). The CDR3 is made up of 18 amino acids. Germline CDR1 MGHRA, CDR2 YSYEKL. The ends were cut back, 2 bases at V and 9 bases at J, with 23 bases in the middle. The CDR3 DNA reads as TGCGCCAGCAGCCAACTTCCCTTAGGGGGGGTCGGAGTTTCACCCCTCCACTTT. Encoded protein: CASSQLPLGGVGVSPLHF.

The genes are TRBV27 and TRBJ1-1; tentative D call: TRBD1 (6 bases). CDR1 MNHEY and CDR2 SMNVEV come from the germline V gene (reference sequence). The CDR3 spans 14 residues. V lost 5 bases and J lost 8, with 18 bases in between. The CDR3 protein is CASSNHGQTVEAFF. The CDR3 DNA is TGTGCCAGCAGTAACCACGGACAGACAGTCGAAGCTTTCTTT.

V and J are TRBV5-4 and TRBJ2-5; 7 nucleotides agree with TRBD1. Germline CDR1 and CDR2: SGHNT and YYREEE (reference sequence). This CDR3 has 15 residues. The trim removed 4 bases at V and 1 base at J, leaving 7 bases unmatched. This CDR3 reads CASSSPQGTQETQYF. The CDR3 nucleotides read TGTGCCAGCAGCAGCCCACAGGGGACCCAAGAGACCCAGTACTTC. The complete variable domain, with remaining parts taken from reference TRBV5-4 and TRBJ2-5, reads ETGVTQSPTHLIKTRGQQVTLRCSSQSGHNTVSWYQQALGQGPQFIFQYYREEENGRGNFPPRFSGLQFPNYSSELNVNALELDDSALYLCASSSPQGTQETQYFGPGTRLLVL.

CDR3 amino acids: CASSRLSGEAFF. CDR3 nucleotides: TGTGCCAGCAGCCGATTGTCCGGTGAAGCTTTCTTT. This chain links TRBV7-9 with TRBJ1-1; D unclear. Germline V gene lookup returns CDR1 SEHNR and CDR2 FQNEAQ (reference sequence). The CDR3 extends over 12 amino acids. The V gene lost 5 bases and the J gene lost 7 bases, with 11 bases spanning the gap.

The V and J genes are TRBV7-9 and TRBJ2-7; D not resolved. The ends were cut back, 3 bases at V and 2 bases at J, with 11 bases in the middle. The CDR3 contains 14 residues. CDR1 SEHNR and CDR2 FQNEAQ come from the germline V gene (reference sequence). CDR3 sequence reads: CASSFGAVTYEQYF. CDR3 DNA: TGTGCCAGCAGCTTTGGTGCAGTAACCTACGAGCAGTACTTC. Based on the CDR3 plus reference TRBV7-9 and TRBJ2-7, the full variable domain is DTGVSQNPRHKITKRGQNVTFRCDPISEHNRLYWYRQTLGQGPEFLTYFQNEAQLEKSRLLSDRFSAERPKGSFSTLEIQRTEQGDSAMYLCASSFGAVTYEQYFGPGTRLTVT.

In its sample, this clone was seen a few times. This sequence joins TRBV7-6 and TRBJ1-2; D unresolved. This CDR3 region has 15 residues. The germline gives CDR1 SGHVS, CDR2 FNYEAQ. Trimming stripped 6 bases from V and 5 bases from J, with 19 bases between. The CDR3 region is CASSSSGLRGYGYTF. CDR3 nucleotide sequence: TGTGCCAGCAGTTCCTCAGGTCTACGTGGGTATGGCTACACCTTC.